This T cell receptor (beta chain) appears in the sequencing data of a study of neoadjuvant anti-PD-1 for oral cavity cancer. V shed 0 bases and J 0 bases; nucleotides not matched to a gene: 11. Germline V gene data show CDR1 as LGHNA and CDR2 as YSLEER. The CDR3 covers 20 residues. This clone turned up a few times. Produced via immunoSEQ multiplex PCR; TCRdb's table is partial and in-frame only. The repertoire includes about 14,000 clones, 36% of them detected once, and just under 40% sits in the top ten. Time point noted: after neoadjuvant nivolumab, at surgical resection. This material consisted of tumor tissue, taken after nivolumab (anti-PD-1) treatment. This clonotype was sampled from a person between 40 and 85 years old with oral cavity squamous cell carcinoma. The chain has TRBV4-3 and TRBJ2-3; the match to TRBD2 covers 11 bases. The CDR3 DNA reads TGCGCCAGCAGCCAAGATCATGCGGCTAGCGGGGGGTTGAGCACAGATACGCAGTATTTT. Translation gives CASSQDHAASGGLSTDTQYF.